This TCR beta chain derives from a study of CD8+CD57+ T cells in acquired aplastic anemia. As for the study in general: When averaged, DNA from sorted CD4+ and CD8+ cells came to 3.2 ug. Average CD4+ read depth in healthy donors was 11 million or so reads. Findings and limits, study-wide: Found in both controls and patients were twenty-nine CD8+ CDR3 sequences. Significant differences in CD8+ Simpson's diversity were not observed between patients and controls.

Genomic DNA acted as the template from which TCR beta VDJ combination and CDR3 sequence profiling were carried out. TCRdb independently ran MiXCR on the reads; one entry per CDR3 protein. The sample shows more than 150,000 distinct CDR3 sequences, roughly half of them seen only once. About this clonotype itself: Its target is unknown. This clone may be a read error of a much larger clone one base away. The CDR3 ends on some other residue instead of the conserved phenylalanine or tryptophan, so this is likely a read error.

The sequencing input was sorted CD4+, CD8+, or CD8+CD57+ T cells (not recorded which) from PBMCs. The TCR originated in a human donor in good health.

The CDR3, as DNA: TGTGCCAGCAGTACCGGGACAGGGCTCTTTGGCTACACCCTC. The encoded protein is CASSTGTGLFGYTL. This chain uses TRBV27 with TRBJ1-2; 9 bases line up with TRBD1. V lost 5 bases and J lost 7; bases outside the gene matches: 8. There are 14 residues in the CDR3. Germline assignment: CDR1 MNHEY and CDR2 SMNVEV (reference sequence).